The sequence of this T cell receptor beta chain was determined in a study of shared clonotypes between healthy human individuals. Study details: The study drew on two women and a few men aged 18 to 49 as donors.

This clone was seen more than once but under ten times. Germline CDR1 reads SEHNR; CDR2 reads FQNEAQ (reference sequence). The CDR3 has 13 residues. Trimming pared 5 bases from V and 4 bases from J, leaving 11 bases between. Assay execution proceeded at the deep level. The protocol was immunoSEQ multiplex PCR, while the TCRdb copy is restricted to in-frame clones and leaves out a portion. This table holds about 990,000 clones, more than 75% found once. Donors included only healthy HIV-negative adults lacking recent acute infections or vaccinations. Sequenced: memory CD4+ T cells from PBMCs. Noted subset: CD45RA-negative fraction. The rearrangement uses TRBV7-9 and TRBJ1-1; tentatively, D is TRBD1 (5 bases). The clonotype was recovered from a young man in good health. Some clones in this sample may be carry-over from other donors' samples. Here the CDR3 DNA reads TGTGCCAGCAGCCGCGACAGAGGCACTGAAGCTTTCTTT. As protein: CASSRDRGTEAFF. The variable domain in full, with the rest retrieved from reference TRBV7-9 and TRBJ1-1, is DTGVSQNPRHKITKRGQNVTFRCDPISEHNRLYWYRQTLGQGPEFLTYFQNEAQLEKSRLLSDRFSAERPKGSFSTLEIQRTEQGDSAMYLCASSRDRGTEAFFGQGTRLTVV.